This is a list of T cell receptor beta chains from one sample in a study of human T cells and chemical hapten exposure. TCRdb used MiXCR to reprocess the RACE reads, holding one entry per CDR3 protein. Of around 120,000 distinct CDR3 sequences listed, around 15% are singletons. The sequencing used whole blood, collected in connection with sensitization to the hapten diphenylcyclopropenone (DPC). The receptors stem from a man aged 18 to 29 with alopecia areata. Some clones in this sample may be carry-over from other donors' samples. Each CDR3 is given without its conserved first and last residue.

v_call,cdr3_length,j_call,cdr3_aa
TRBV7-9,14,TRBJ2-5,ASSLVSLQIQETQY
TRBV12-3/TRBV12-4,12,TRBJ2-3,ASSLKAGVDTQY
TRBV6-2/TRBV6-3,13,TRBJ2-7,ASSYSLRRTYEQY
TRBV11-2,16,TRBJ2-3,ASSLDLSAPDLTDTQY
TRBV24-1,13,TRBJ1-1,ATSEADRVFTEAF
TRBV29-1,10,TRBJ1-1,SGDRGNTEAF
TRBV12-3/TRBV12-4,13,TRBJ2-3,ASRAQGWASDTQY
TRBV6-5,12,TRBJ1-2,ASSYSRQSYGYT
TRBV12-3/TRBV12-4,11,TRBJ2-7,ASSFVTGYEQY
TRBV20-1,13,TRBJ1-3,SARDSRQPGNTIY
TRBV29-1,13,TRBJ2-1,SVGIRRTAYNEQF
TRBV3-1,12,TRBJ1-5,ASSQVRSNQPQH
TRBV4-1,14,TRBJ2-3,ASSQDGTAVGDTQY
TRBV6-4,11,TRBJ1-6,ASSAGYNSPLH
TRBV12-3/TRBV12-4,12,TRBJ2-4,ASSTGTEKNIQY
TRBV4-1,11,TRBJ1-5,ASSQYSNQPQH
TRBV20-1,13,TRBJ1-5,SARPLSGGNQPQH
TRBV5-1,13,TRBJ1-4,ASSLDGLTNEKLF
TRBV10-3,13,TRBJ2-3,AISVGLATTDTQY
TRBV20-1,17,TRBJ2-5,SARDLPGLAGGPVETQY
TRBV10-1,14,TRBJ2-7,ASSGSTGLASSKQY
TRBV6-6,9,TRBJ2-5,ASSLTETQY
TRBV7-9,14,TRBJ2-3,ASSLETGPKTDTQY
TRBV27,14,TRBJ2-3,ASSLLGSGGTDTQY
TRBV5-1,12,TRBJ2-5,ASRQAANQETQY
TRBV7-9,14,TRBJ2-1,ASSSSGTSIVDEQF
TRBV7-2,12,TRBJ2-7,ASSFQGSSYEQY
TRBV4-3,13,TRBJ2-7,ASSQERTSSYEQY
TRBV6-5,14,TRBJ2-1,ANRPQGLSSYNEQF
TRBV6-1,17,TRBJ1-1,ASSEGLRRTGSFGTEAF
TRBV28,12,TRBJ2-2,ASSIGTGAGELF
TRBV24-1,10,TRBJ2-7,ATSDFGRLQY
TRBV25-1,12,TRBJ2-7,ASSRDRVSYEQY
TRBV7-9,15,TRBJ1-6,ASSVEGQGNPYSPLH
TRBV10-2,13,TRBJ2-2,ASSEATGNTGELF
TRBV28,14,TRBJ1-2,ASSPRGRLSNYGYT
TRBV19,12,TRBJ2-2,ASRLDRGTGELF
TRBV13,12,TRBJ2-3,ASSLRTLTDTQY
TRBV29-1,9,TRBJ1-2,SVGYPYGYT
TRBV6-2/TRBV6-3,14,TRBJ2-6,ASRSGDLSGANVLT
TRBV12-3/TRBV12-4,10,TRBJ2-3,ASSSSGTTQY
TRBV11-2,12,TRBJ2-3,ASSLNLGGDTQY
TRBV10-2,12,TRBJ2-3,ASCKGRSTDTQY
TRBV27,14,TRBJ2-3,ASSPTNFVGTDTQY
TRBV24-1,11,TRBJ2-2,ATSGSFTGELF